This T cell receptor beta chain was obtained from a study of regulatory and conventional T cells in RAG deficiency. Findings and limits, study-wide: Omenn patients showed >85% Treg-Tconv overlap and shorter CDR3 lengths.

Trimming cost V 1 base and J 4 bases; bases outside gene matches: 12. Germline CDR1 is LNHDA and CDR2 is SQIVND (reference sequence). The length of the CDR3 is 18 residues. Profiling relied on immunoSEQ multiplex PCR, and the TCRdb table lists in-frame clones only, not all of them. The data hold over 8,500 clones, with approximately 88% observed a single time. Regarding this clone: The antigen is not known.

The sorted regulatory T cells were CD4+, CD25-high and CD127-low, with genomic DNA sequenced. These same records also appear under a second study, on regulatory T cells. That work adds: Primers: 52 TRBV forward and 13 TRBJ reverse.

The sample comprised Tregs sorted from blood. This receptor was taken from a human donor in good health. The chain links TRBV19 to TRBJ1-5; TRBD1 matches at 8 bases. Written as DNA, the CDR3 is TGTGCCAGTAGTATAGGACGGGCAGGGGGCGCTTTGAATCAGCCCCAGCATTTT. Its protein product is CASSIGRAGGALNQPQHF.